The rows below give T cell receptor beta chains drawn from one sample of a study of CD8 T cells in Susac syndrome. TCRdb reanalysed the immunoSEQ multiplex PCR reads using MiXCR and keeps one entry per CDR3 protein. The sample has roughly 200,000 distinct CDR3 sequences, approximately 95% seen once. Sequencing was carried out using CD8+ T cells from PBMCs. These receptors all come from a human donor with multiple sclerosis. The CDR3 runs from the conserved cysteine through the conserved F or W.

J: TRBJ2-7
V: TRBV30
CDR3: CAWSVSAGTYEQYF

J: TRBJ2-3
V: TRBV5-6
CDR3: CASSLRGGITDTQYF

J: TRBJ2-7
V: TRBV20-1
CDR3: CSASVVSYEQYF

J: TRBJ2-1
V: TRBV11-2
CDR3: CASSLLTPTDEQFF

J: TRBJ2-7
V: TRBV7-9
CDR3: CAIHSAYEQYF

J: TRBJ2-1
V: TRBV7-9
CDR3: CASPLGDGLYNEQFF

J: TRBJ2-5
V: TRBV7-9
CDR3: CASSPRLGQETQYF

J: TRBJ1-5
V: TRBV30
CDR3: CAWSEGTNQPQHF

J: TRBJ2-1
V: TRBV24-1
CDR3: CATSGGNEQFF

J: TRBJ2-3
V: TRBV7-2
CDR3: CASSSSTGTQYF

J: TRBJ2-7
V: TRBV2
CDR3: CASNLELGDEQYF

J: TRBJ2-7
V: TRBV3-1
CDR3: CASSPLRGTSGTLSSYEQYF

J: TRBJ2-1
V: TRBV3-1
CDR3: CASSQELSGGSYNEQFF

J: TRBJ1-1
V: TRBV27
CDR3: CASSQGTEAFF

J: TRBJ2-7
V: TRBV29-1
CDR3: CSVEGLGEGYEQYF

J: TRBJ2-1
V: TRBV20-1
CDR3: CSATGESSYNEQFF

J: TRBJ2-5
V: TRBV7-9
CDR3: CASSGQGETQYF

J: TRBJ2-1
V: TRBV29-1
CDR3: CSAGATQGYEQFF

J: TRBJ2-1
V: TRBV27
CDR3: CASSPPGGGIHNEQFF

J: TRBJ1-5
V: TRBV13
CDR3: CASSLGGNSNQPQHF

J: TRBJ2-1
V: TRBV20-1
CDR3: CSARLVGESYNEQFF

J: TRBJ2-4
V: TRBV3-1
CDR3: CASSQVYRENIQYF

J: TRBJ2-7
V: TRBV11-2
CDR3: CASSFAGTIYEQYF

J: TRBJ2-1
V: TRBV29-1
CDR3: CSVVRANEQFF

J: TRBJ2-1
V: TRBV29-1
CDR3: CSVNEQFF

J: TRBJ1-2
V: TRBV29-1
CDR3: CSVEPGPYGYTF

J: TRBJ2-7
V: TRBV2
CDR3: CASLGRKTYEQYF

J: TRBJ1-2
V: TRBV14
CDR3: CASSHRTVNYGYTF

J: TRBJ2-3
V: TRBV6-6
CDR3: CASRELGTDTQYF

J: TRBJ2-3
V: TRBV12-3/TRBV12-4
CDR3: CASSSRDKEKRGQYF

J: TRBJ2-1
V: TRBV20-1
CDR3: CSAREKPWLSSYNEQFF

J: TRBJ1-2
V: TRBV13
CDR3: CASSLGGDGYTF

J: TRBJ2-7
V: TRBV7-8
CDR3: CASSEGAGAYEQYF

J: TRBJ2-7
V: TRBV2
CDR3: CASLRGYEQYF

J: TRBJ1-1
V: TRBV12-3/TRBV12-4
CDR3: CASSLGQENTEAFF

J: TRBJ2-3
V: TRBV12-3/TRBV12-4
CDR3: CASRQFWTQYF

J: TRBJ2-5
V: TRBV15
CDR3: CATSRGAGQETQYF

J: TRBJ2-7
V: TRBV9
CDR3: CASSLGGPYYEQYF

J: TRBJ2-5
V: TRBV6-6
CDR3: CASRIQAGVGQETQYF

J: TRBJ1-2
V: TRBV5-4
CDR3: CASSFDLGLRNYGYTF

J: TRBJ1-2
V: TRBV29-1
CDR3: CSDAGLTGTNYGYTF

J: TRBJ2-1
V: TRBV2
CDR3: CASRDSGRAPF

J: TRBJ2-5
V: TRBV5-6
CDR3: CASSLQGNQETQYF

J: TRBJ2-7
V: TRBV5-6
CDR3: CASSLAPSSYEQYF

J: TRBJ2-1
V: TRBV20-1
CDR3: CSASDWRSSNEQFF

J: TRBJ1-1
V: TRBV13
CDR3: CASSPGTGADTEAFF

J: TRBJ2-5
V: TRBV15
CDR3: CATSRESGLALETQYF

J: TRBJ2-7
V: TRBV7-9
CDR3: CASSSQHPDETGGIYEQYF

J: TRBJ2-3
V: TRBV29-1
CDR3: CSVHWREDTQYF

J: TRBJ2-3
V: TRBV29-1
CDR3: CSVGGGGRTDTQYF

J: TRBJ2-7
V: TRBV5-6
CDR3: CASSPTGVYEQYF